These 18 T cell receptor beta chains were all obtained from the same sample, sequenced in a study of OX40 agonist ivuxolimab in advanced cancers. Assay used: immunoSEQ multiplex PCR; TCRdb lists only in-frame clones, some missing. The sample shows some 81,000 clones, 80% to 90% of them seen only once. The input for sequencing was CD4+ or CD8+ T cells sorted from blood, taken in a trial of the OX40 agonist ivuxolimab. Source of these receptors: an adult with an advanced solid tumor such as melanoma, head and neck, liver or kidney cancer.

CDR3 loop: CASSSGTSGSSGPGELFF. CDR3 in DNA: TGCGCCAGCAGCTCTGGGACTAGCGGGAGTTCGGGGCCCGGGGAGCTGTTTTTT. The chain uses TRBV5-1 and TRBJ2-2, with TRBD2 matching over 14 bases. Per germline, CDR1 SGHRS and CDR2 YFSETQ. The CDR3 covers 18 residues. J lost 6 bases, V lost 3 bases, and 10 bases had no gene match.

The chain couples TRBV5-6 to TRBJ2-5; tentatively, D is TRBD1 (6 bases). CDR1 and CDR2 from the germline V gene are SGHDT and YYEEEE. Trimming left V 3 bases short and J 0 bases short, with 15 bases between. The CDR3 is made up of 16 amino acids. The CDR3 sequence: CASSSKTGNYQETQYF. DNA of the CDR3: TGTGCCAGCAGCTCAAAAACAGGGAATTACCAAGAGACCCAGTACTTC.

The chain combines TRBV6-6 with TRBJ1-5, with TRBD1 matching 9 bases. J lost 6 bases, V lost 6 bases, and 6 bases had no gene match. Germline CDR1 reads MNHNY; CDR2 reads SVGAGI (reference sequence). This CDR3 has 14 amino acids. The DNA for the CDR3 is TGTGCCAGCAGACGGACAGGGGACAGTCAGCCCCAGCATTTT. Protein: CASRRTGDSQPQHF.

Written as DNA, the CDR3 is TGTGCCAGTAGTTTACAGGGGGCGAACACTGAAGCTTTCTTT. Amino acids: CASSLQGANTEAFF. This chain links TRBV19 with TRBJ1-1, with 9 nucleotides matching TRBD1. V lost 5 bases to trimming and J lost 1 base; unmatched junction nucleotides: 2. CDR1 and CDR2 (germline): LNHDA, SQIVND (reference sequence). This CDR3 contains 14 residues.

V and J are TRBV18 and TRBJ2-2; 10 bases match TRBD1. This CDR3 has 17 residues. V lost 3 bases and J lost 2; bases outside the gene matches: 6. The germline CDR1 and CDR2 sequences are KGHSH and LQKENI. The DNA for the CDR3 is TGTGCCAGCTCACCTCGGGGGACAGGGGTTAACACCGGGGAGCTGTTTTTT. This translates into CASSPRGTGVNTGELFF.

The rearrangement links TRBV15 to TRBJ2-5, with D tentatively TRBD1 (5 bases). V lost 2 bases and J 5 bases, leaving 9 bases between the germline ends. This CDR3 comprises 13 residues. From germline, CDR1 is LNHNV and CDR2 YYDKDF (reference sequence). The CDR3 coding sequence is TGTGCCACCAGCAGACAGGGTGTGGAGACCCAGTACTTC. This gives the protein CATSRQGVETQYF.

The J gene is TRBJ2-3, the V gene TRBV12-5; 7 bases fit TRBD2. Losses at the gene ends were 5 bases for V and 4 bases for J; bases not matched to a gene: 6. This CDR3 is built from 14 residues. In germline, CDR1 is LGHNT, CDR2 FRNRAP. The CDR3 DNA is TGTGCTAGTGGTCGGACTAGTGTGGCAGATACGCAGTATTTT. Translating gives CASGRTSVADTQYF.

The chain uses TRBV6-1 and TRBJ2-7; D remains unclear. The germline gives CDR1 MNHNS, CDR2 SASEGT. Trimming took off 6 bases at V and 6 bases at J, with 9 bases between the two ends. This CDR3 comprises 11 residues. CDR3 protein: CASRAPGEQYF. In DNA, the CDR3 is TGTGCCAGCAGGGCGCCCGGCGAGCAGTACTTC.

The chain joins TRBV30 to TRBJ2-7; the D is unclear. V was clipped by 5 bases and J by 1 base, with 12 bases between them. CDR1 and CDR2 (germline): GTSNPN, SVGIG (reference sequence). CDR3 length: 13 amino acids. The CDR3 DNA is TGTGCCTGGGGGCGCAGGATATCCTACGAGCAGTACTTC. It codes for CAWGRRISYEQYF.

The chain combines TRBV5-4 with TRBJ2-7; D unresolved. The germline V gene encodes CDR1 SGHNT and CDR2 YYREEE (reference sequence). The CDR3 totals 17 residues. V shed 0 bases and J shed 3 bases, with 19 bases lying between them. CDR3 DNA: TGTGCCAGCAGCTTGGTGGGCTGGCGAGGATTGGGCTACGAGCAGTACTTC. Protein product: CASSLVGWRGLGYEQYF.

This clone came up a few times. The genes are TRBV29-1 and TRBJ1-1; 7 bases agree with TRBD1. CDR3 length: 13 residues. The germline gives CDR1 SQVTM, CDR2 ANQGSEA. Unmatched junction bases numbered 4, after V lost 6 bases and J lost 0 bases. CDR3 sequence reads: CSVKDRVNTEAFF. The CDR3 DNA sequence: TGCAGCGTGAAAGACAGGGTGAACACTGAAGCTTTCTTT.

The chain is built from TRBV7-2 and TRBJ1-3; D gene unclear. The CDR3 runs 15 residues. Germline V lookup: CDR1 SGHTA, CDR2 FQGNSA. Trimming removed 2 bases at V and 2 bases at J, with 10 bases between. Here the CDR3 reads CASSLMRGTGNTIYF. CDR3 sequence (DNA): TGTGCCAGCAGCTTAATGCGGGGTACTGGAAACACCATATATTTT.

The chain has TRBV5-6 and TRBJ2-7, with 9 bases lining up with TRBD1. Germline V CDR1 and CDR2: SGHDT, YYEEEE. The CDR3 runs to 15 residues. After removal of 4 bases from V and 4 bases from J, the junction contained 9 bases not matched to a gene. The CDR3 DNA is TGTGCCAGCAGCCCCACCGGGACAGGGTCGTACGAGCAGTACTTC. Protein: CASSPTGTGSYEQYF.

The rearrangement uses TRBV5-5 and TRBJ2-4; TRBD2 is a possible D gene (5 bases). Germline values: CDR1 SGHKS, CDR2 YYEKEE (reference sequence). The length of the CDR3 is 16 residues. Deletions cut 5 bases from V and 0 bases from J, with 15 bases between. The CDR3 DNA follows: TGTGCCAGCAGAGAAGGCGTGGCGGGAGCCAAAAACATTCAGTACTTC. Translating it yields CASREGVAGAKNIQYF.

The CDR3 protein is CASSLVSADTDTQYF. Here the CDR3 DNA reads TGCGCCAGCAGCTTGGTGTCAGCGGACACAGATACGCAGTATTTT. V usage is TRBV5-1 and J usage is TRBJ2-3, with TRBD2 as a possible D gene (5 bases). The germline V gene has CDR1 SGHRS and CDR2 YFSETQ. CDR3 length: 15 amino acids. V dropped 0 bases and J dropped 2 bases, with 10 bases sitting between them.

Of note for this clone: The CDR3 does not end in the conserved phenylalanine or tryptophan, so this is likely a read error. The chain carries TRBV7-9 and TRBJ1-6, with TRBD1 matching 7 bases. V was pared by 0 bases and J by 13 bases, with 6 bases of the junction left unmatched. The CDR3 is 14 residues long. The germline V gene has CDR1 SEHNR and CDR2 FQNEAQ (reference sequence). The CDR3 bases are TGTGCCAGCAGCTTAGCGGGACAGTCCTATCCCCTCCACCTT. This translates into CASSLAGQSYPLHL.

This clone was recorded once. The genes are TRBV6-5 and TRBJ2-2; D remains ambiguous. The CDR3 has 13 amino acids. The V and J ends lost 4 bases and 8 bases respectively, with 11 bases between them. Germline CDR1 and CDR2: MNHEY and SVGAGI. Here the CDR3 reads CASSLARAGELFF. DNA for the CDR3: TGTGCCAGCAGTTTAGCTAGGGCGGGGGAGCTGTTTTTT.

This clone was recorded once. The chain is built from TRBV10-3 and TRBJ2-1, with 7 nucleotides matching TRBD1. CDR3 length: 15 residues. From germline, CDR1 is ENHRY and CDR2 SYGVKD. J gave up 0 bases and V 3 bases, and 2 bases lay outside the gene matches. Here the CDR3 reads CAISEDRDSYNEQFF. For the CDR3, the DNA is TGTGCCATCAGTGAAGACAGGGACTCCTACAATGAGCAGTTCTTC.